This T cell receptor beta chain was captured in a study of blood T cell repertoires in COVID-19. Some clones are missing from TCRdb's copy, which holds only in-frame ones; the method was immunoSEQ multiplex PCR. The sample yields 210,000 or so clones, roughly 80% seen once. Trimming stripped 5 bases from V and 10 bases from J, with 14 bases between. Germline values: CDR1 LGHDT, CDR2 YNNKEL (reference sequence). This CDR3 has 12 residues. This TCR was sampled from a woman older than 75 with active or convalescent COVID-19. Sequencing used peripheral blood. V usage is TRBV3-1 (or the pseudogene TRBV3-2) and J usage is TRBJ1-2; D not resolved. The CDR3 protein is CASSSREAHYTF. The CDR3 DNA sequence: TGTGCCAGCAGCTCTCGTGAGGCACACTACACCTTC.